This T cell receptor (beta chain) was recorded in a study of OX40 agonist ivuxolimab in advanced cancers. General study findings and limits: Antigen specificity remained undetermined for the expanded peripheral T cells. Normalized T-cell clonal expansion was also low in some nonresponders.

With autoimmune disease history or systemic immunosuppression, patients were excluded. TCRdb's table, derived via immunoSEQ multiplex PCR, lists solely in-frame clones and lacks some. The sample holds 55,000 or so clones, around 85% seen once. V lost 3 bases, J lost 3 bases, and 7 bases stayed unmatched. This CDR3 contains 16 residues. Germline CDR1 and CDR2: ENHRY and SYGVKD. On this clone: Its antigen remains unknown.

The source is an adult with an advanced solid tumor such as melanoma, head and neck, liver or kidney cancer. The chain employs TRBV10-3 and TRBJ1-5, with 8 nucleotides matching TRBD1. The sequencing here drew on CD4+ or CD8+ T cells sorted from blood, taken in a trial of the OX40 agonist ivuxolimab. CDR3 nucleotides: TGTGCCATCAGTGATGCCGAGACAGGGGTCAATCAGCCCCAGCATTTT. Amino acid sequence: CAISDAETGVNQPQHF.